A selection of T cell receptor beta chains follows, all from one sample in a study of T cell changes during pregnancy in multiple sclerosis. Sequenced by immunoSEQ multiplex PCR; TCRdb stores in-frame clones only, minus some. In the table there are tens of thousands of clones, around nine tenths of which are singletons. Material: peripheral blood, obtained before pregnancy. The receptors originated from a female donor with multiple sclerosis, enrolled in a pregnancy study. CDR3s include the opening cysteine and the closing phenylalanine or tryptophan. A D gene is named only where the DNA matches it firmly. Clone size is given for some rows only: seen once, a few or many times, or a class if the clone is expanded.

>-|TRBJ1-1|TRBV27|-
TGTGCCAGCAGCTCCTTCACGGGGAACACTGAAGCTTTCTTT
CASSSFTGNTEAFF
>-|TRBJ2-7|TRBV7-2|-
TGTGCCAGCAGCTTAACGTCCTCGGCGGGGATCTACGAGCAGTACTTC
CASSLTSSAGIYEQYF
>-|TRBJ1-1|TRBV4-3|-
TGCGCCAGCAGCCGACCCGGCGGGAACACTGAAGCTTTCTTT
CASSRPGGNTEAFF
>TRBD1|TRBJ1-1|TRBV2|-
TGTGCCAGCCGGGACAGCCAAGCTTTCTTT
CASRDSQAFF
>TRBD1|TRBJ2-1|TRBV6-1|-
TGTGCCAGCAGTGCGGACCTGGGACAGTACAATGAGCAGTTCTTC
CASSADLGQYNEQFF
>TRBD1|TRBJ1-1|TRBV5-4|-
TGTGCCAGCAGCCTGACAGGGTTTGCGACTGAAGCTTTCTTT
CASSLTGFATEAFF
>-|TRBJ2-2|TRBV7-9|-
TGTGCCAGCAGCTTAGACAGGAACACCGGGGAGCTGTTTTTT
CASSLDRNTGELFF
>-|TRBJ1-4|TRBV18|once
TGTGCCAGCTCACCGGGGGGAATGGGTGAAAAACTGTTTTTT
CASSPGGMGEKLFF
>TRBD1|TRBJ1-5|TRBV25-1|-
TGTGCCAGCGGCAGGACAGGGGTGAATCAGCCCCAGCATTTT
CASGRTGVNQPQHF
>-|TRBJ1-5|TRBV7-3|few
TGTGCCAGCAGCCGAGACAATCAGCCCCAGCATTTT
CASSRDNQPQHF
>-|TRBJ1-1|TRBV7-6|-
TGTGCCAGCAGCGAGCGACAGTGGCTCACTGAAGCTTTCTTT
CASSERQWLTEAFF
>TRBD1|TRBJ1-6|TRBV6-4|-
TGTGCCAGCAGAGCCCAGGGGGTGGGTAATTCACCCCTCCACTTT
CASRAQGVGNSPLHF
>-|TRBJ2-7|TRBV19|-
TGTGCCAGTAGTATAACCCCTGGCCCCTCCTACGAGCAGTACTTC
CASSITPGPSYEQYF